The 20 T cell receptor beta chains below come from one sample, sequenced in a study of T cell responses to AZD1222 COVID-19 vaccine. Produced via immunoSEQ multiplex PCR; TCRdb's table is partial and in-frame only. Among some 130,000 clones listed, 88% were seen once. Sequencing was performed on peripheral blood, taken on day 0 of AZD1222 vaccination. These receptors originate from an adult in good health.

This clone was counted only a few times. The V call is TRBV5-1, the J call TRBJ2-7; the D gene is possibly TRBD1 (6 bases). This CDR3 contains 16 residues. Germline values: CDR1 SGHRS, CDR2 YFSETQ. Trimming took 2 bases from V and 0 from J, leaving 15 bases between them. The chain's CDR3 is CASSFRTGPFSYEQYF. CDR3 in DNA: TGCGCCAGCAGCTTTCGTACAGGGCCTTTCTCCTACGAGCAGTACTTC.

CDR3 protein: CACRGYEKLFF. CDR3 sequence (DNA): TGTGCCTGTCGGGGGTATGAAAAACTGTTTTTT. The rearrangement joins TRBV28 to TRBJ1-4; maybe TRBD1 (5 bases). V was cut by 11 bases and J by 6 bases, with 10 bases left in between. This CDR3 is 11 amino acids long. Germline CDR1 reads MDHEN; CDR2 reads SYDVKM. Combining the CDR3 with reference TRBV28 and TRBJ1-4 gives the whole variable domain DVKVTQSSRYLVKRTGEKVFLECVQDMDHENMFWYRQDPGLGLRLIYFSYDVKMKEKGDIPEGYSVSREKKERFSLILESASTNQTSMYLCACRGYEKLFFGSGTQLSVL.

The chain employs TRBV4-3 and TRBJ2-7, with a weak D call TRBD1 (6 bases). Between the trimmed V and J ends, which lost 0 bases and 2 bases, there was a span of 14 bases. This CDR3 is 16 amino acids long. Looked up from germline, CDR1 is LGHNA and CDR2 is YSLEER. CDR3 bases: TGCGCCAGCAGCCAAGATCCAGGGGTGGGGGCCTACGAGCAGTACTTC. Residues: CASSQDPGVGAYEQYF.

The chain carries TRBV7-2 and TRBJ1-2, with 8 bases aligning to TRBD1. The CDR3 length is 14 residues. Germline assignment: CDR1 SGHTA and CDR2 FQGNSA. V was clipped by 7 bases and J by 3 bases; unmatched bases: 7. In DNA, the CDR3 is TGTGCCAGCAAGGTTCAGGGGGCCGACTATGGCTACACCTTC. It specifies CASKVQGADYGYTF.

This sequence joins TRBV7-8 and TRBJ2-5; D ambiguous. V lost 4 bases and J 2 bases, leaving 14 bases between the germline ends. The CDR3 is 15 residues long. Germline CDR1 reads SGHVS; CDR2 reads FQNEAQ. CDR3 protein: CASSSYPTPQETQYF. The CDR3 DNA reads as TGTGCCAGCAGCTCGTACCCTACGCCTCAAGAGACCCAGTACTTC.

The chain links TRBV6-5 to TRBJ1-5, with D uncertain. There are 15 residues in the CDR3. Trimming removed 6 bases at V and 2 bases at J, with 14 bases between. Per the germline V gene, CDR1 is MNHEY and CDR2 is SVGAGI. CDR3 protein: CASSDMGRGNQPQHF. The CDR3 DNA follows: TGTGCCAGCAGCGATATGGGTAGGGGCAATCAGCCCCAGCATTTT.

J is TRBJ1-1 and V is TRBV2; D unresolved. Looked up from germline, CDR1 is SNHLY and CDR2 is FYNNEI. Trimming took off 6 bases at V and 6 bases at J, with 5 bases between the two ends. The CDR3 runs to 10 residues. The CDR3 sequence is CASSAPEAFF. In nucleotides, the CDR3 is TGTGCCAGCAGCGCCCCTGAAGCTTTCTTT.

The genes are TRBV18 and TRBJ1-1; D is possibly TRBD1 (6 bases). V lost 6 bases to trimming and J lost 4 bases, with 15 bases between them. The CDR3 is 14 residues long. Germline V gives CDR1 KGHSH, CDR2 LQKENI. The CDR3 nucleotides read TGTGCCAGCTCCCTGGACGACAGGCTCACTGAAGCTTTCTTT. Protein sequence: CASSLDDRLTEAFF.

The chain employs TRBV3-1 (or the pseudogene TRBV3-2) and TRBJ2-3; D is unresolved. V dropped 0 bases and J dropped 2 bases, with 6 bases sitting between them. The CDR3 extends over 14 amino acids. The V gene's germline CDR1 is LGHDT and CDR2 YNNKEL (reference sequence). The CDR3 region has the DNA TGTGCCAGCAGCCAAGACTCTTACACAGATACGCAGTATTTT. Protein product: CASSQDSYTDTQYF.

The genes are TRBV5-1 and TRBJ1-3; D not certain. The CDR3 loop spans 14 amino acids. Trimming took off 0 bases at V and 6 bases at J, with 10 bases between the two ends. Germline loops: CDR1 SGHRS, CDR2 YFSETQ. DNA of the CDR3: TGCGCCAGCAGCTTGGGTTCTTCGGTAAACACCATATATTTT. This gives the protein CASSLGSSVNTIYF.

This clone was seen once. The chain is built from TRBV3-1 (or the pseudogene TRBV3-2) and TRBJ1-5; D is unclear. Looked up from germline, CDR1 is LGHDT and CDR2 is YNNKEL (reference sequence). The V gene lost 0 bases and the J gene lost 6 bases, with 12 bases spanning the gap. The CDR3 is made up of 15 amino acids. In DNA, the CDR3 is TGTGCCAGCAGCCAAGATACGACTGGAGGTCAGCCCCAGCATTTT. Protein sequence: CASSQDTTGGQPQHF.

This chain uses TRBV18 with TRBJ1-5, with a weak D call TRBD1 (5 bases). Trimming took off 0 bases at V and 8 bases at J, with 8 bases between the two ends. The CDR3 spans 13 residues. Germline values: CDR1 KGHSH, CDR2 LQKENI. The CDR3 nucleotides are TGTGCCAGCTCACCACCGGGGCCAGAGCCCCAGCATTTT. It translates to CASSPPGPEPQHF.

V usage is TRBV7-3 and J usage is TRBJ1-1, with D maybe TRBD1 (5 bases). The length of the CDR3 is 14 residues. Germline values: CDR1 SGHTA, CDR2 FQGTGA. V dropped 1 base and J dropped 5 bases, with 11 bases sitting between them. This chain's CDR3 is CASSLKQGGTEAFF. In DNA, the CDR3 is TGTGCCAGCAGCTTAAAGCAGGGAGGTACTGAAGCTTTCTTT.

The chain recombines TRBV6-5 with TRBJ1-2, with 7 bases identical to TRBD1. CDR3 size: 16 residues. V shed 0 bases, J shed 0 bases, and the junction held 4 bases outside the gene matches. Per germline, CDR1 MNHEY and CDR2 SVGAGI. Written as DNA, the CDR3 is TGTGCCAGCAGTTACTCCCAGGGACAGACTAACTATGGCTACACCTTC. As protein: CASSYSQGQTNYGYTF.

The V gene is TRBV10-1, the J gene TRBJ1-1; D may be TRBD1 (5 bases). This CDR3 comprises 17 residues. V lost 2 bases and J 1 base, leaving 17 bases between the germline ends. CDR1 and CDR2 from the germline V gene are WNHNN and SYGVQD (reference sequence). CDR3 sequence reads: CASSETQKYQGNTEAFF. The CDR3 nucleotides are TGCGCCAGCAGTGAGACTCAAAAGTACCAGGGGAACACTGAAGCTTTCTTT.

This chain joins TRBV6-2 or TRBV6-3 and TRBJ1-1, with D possibly matching TRBD1 (6 bases). Looked up from germline, CDR1 is MNHEY and CDR2 is SVGEGT. V dropped 4 bases and J dropped 9 bases, with 18 bases sitting between them. The CDR3 length is 14 residues. CDR3 region: CASSFTGGASQAFF. In DNA form, the CDR3 reads TGTGCCAGCAGTTTCACCGGGGGCGCGTCCCAAGCTTTCTTT.

The rearrangement links TRBV4-1 to TRBJ1-5; a possible D gene is TRBD1 (6 bases). Trimming left V 10 bases short and J 7 bases short, with 20 bases between. The germline V gene has CDR1 MGHRA and CDR2 YSYEKL. The CDR3 has 14 amino acids. The chain's CDR3 is CAIPNQPQGQPQHF. For the CDR3, the DNA is TGCGCCATCCCCAACCAGCCCCAGGGGCAGCCCCAGCATTTT.

The chain employs TRBV9 and TRBJ1-1; weak D call: TRBD1 (5 bases). The V end was cut by 0 bases, the J end by 1 base, with 25 bases between. Germline lookup yields CDR1 SGDLS and CDR2 YYNGEE. CDR3 length: 20 amino acids. The CDR3 DNA reads as TGTGCCAGCAGCGTAGATTCACGGGGGGACGGCTCCAAAAGGAACACTGAAGCTTTCTTT. Translating gives CASSVDSRGDGSKRNTEAFF.

The genes are TRBV7-2 and TRBJ1-5, with no clear D. From germline, CDR1 is SGHTA and CDR2 FQGNSA. The CDR3 covers 16 residues. The V gene lost 1 base and the J gene lost 0 bases, with 10 bases spanning the gap. The CDR3 region is CASSLVSGYSNQPQHF. DNA for the CDR3: TGTGCCAGCAGCTTAGTTTCGGGTTATAGCAATCAGCCCCAGCATTTT.

This clone was seen only a few times. This chain joins TRBV6-4 and TRBJ1-6; D is ambiguous. Looked up from germline, CDR1 is MRHNA and CDR2 is SNTAGT. Trimming stripped 6 bases from V and 6 bases from J, with 12 bases between. The CDR3 contains 14 residues. CDR3 bases: TGTGCCAGCAGCCCGACATTCTCTAATTCACCCCTCCACTTT. It codes for CASSPTFSNSPLHF.